This T cell receptor beta chain was captured by sequencing in a study of T cell changes during pregnancy in multiple sclerosis. The CDR3 totals 14 residues. Germline lookup yields CDR1 MNHEY and CDR2 SVGAGI. Trimming cost V 2 bases and J 5 bases, with 12 bases left between them. TCRdb's copy holds only in-frame clones and misses some; the assay was immunoSEQ multiplex PCR. The sample contains some 87,000 clones, around 92% of which appear only once. V is TRBV6-5 and J is TRBJ2-5, with D maybe TRBD2 (5 bases). The sequence came from a female donor with multiple sclerosis, enrolled in a pregnancy study. Sequenced material: peripheral blood, taken in the first trimester of pregnancy. The CDR3 loop reads CASSYGRGGETQYF. The CDR3 DNA is TGTGCCAGCAGTTACGGGAGAGGCGGGGAGACCCAGTACTTC.